Included here is one T cell receptor beta chain sequence, with context. The antigen remains unidentified. The germline gives CDR1 WSHSY, CDR2 SAAADI. The CDR3 has 14 residues. After removal of 5 bases from V and 1 base from J, the junction contained 4 bases not matched to a gene. CD4+ T cells from unexposed donors were obtained before the COVID-19 pandemic (2011-2018). CD4+ T cells were isolated from the cells after more than nine days of culture. The sample comes from a study of CD4 T cells in relation to SARS-CoV-2 and coronaviruses. The protocol was immunoSEQ multiplex PCR, while the TCRdb copy is restricted to in-frame clones and leaves out a portion. This sample carries over 15,000 clones, around three quarters of them seen once, and the ten largest clones take around 30%.

The sequenced material came from CD4+ T cells from PBMCs, cultured in vitro. The chain couples TRBV10-2 to TRBJ1-1, with 7 bases aligning to TRBD1. This clonotype was obtained from a human donor in good health. CDR3 sequence: CASSQTGQNTEAFF. DNA of the CDR3: TGCGCCAGCAGTCAGACAGGGCAGAACACTGAAGCTTTCTTT.